The T cell receptor (beta chain) under discussion was sequenced for a study of T cells after yellow fever vaccination. This clonotype was observed a few times. The authors made TCR cDNA by 5'RACE template switching, adding a universal primer site and UMIs. TCRdb fed the 5' RACE reads into MiXCR, producing one record per CDR3 protein. The sample carries 250,000 to 300,000 distinct CDR3 sequences, over 10% recorded once. With 1 base removed from V and 5 bases from J, the gap between germline ends came to 9 bases. The germline V gene encodes CDR1 LGHNA and CDR2 YSLEER. The CDR3 covers 13 residues. The sequence came from a man between 25 and 39 years old who received the YFV17D yellow fever vaccine. Material: CD4+ T cells sorted from PBMCs, obtained 45 days after the yellow fever booster vaccination. V is TRBV4-3 and J is TRBJ2-7; perhaps TRBD1 as D (6 bases). The CDR3 loop reads CASSQARGNEQYF. In DNA form, the CDR3 reads TGCGCCAGCAGCCAAGCTAGGGGGAACGAGCAGTACTTC.